The 4 T cell receptor beta chains below were found in one sample sequenced in a study of OX40 agonist ivuxolimab in advanced cancers. TCRdb keeps only in-frame clones here, not all; method: immunoSEQ multiplex PCR. The sample records 77,000 or so clones, around 80% being singletons. This material consisted of CD4+ or CD8+ T cells sorted from blood, taken in a trial of the OX40 agonist ivuxolimab. The receptors shown here come from an adult with an advanced solid tumor such as melanoma, head and neck, liver or kidney cancer.

This chain joins TRBV11-2 and TRBJ1-6; 9 positions match TRBD1. CDR1 and CDR2 from the germline V gene are SGHAT and FQNNGV. V was clipped by 2 bases and J by 10 bases; unmatched bases: 15. The CDR3 runs to 18 residues. The CDR3 region is CASSLLPAMTGGASPLHF. CDR3 bases: TGTGCCAGCAGCTTATTACCTGCCATGACAGGGGGTGCGTCACCCCTCCACTTT.

The sample holds a few counts of this clone. The chain uses TRBV11-2 and TRBJ2-4; D assignment may be TRBD1 or TRBD2 (6 bases each). The V end was cut by 5 bases, the J end by 7 bases, with 9 bases between. Germline CDR1 and CDR2: SGHAT and FQNNGV. This CDR3 has 12 amino acids. CDR3 sequence: CASSVGGNIQYF. CDR3 DNA sequence: TGTGCCAGCAGCGTAGGGGGGAACATTCAGTACTTC.

This clone was found a few times. This sequence joins TRBV19 and TRBJ1-1; the match to TRBD1 covers 9 bases. This CDR3 has 13 amino acids. With V trimmed by 5 bases and J by 9 bases, 7 bases remained unmatched. Germline CDR1 and CDR2: LNHDA and SQIVND (reference sequence). CDR3 residues: CASSPPGTGQAFF. As DNA, the CDR3 is TGTGCCAGTAGTCCCCCAGGGACAGGGCAAGCTTTCTTT.

This clone appeared once. The J gene is TRBJ1-1, the V gene TRBV7-2, with no clear D. Germline assignment: CDR1 SGHTA and CDR2 FQGNSA. Between the trimmed V and J ends, which lost 2 bases and 0 bases, there was a span of 10 bases. The CDR3 contains 15 residues. CDR3 in DNA: TGTGCCAGCAGCTTAAGCGTCGGCTTGAACACTGAAGCTTTCTTT. Amino acids: CASSLSVGLNTEAFF.